This TCR beta chain comes out of a study of blood T cell repertoires in COVID-19. At the level of the study: The cDNA or gDNA used as material had been derived from T cells, B-cell-depleted T cells, or PBMCs.

Per the study methods: Estimated nucleated cell counts came from reference gene primer amplification. Method: immunoSEQ multiplex PCR; TCRdb's copy keeps in-frame clones and lacks some. V and J calls and clone size come straight from that table; D and trimming were deduced from the DNA. The sample contains some 280,000 clones, about nine tenths of which appear only once. V gave up 5 bases and J gave up 1 base, with 12 bases separating them. Germline V lookup: CDR1 MNHEY, CDR2 SVGEGT. The CDR3 has 15 amino acids. This receptor was identified in a woman aged 55 to 70 with acute or convalescent COVID-19. The sequencing sample was made of peripheral blood. The chain employs TRBV6-2 or TRBV6-3 and TRBJ1-5; D is unclear. CDR3 bases: TGTGCCAGCAGTGAGGTGGCAGTAAGCAATCAGCCCCAGCATTTT. Protein sequence: CASSEVAVSNQPQHF.